Included here is one T cell receptor (beta chain) sequence, with context. Its antigen is unknown. This sample was taken from a study of cytomegalovirus exposure and HLA in healthy donors. Whole-study context: As released early, the data held 70 million to 95 million unique TCRs from HLA-typed donors. General study results and limits: Trimming of TCR beta V- and J-genes showed a link, identified in a later analysis, to a missense DCLRE1C variant.

In germline, CDR1 is LNHDA, CDR2 SQIVND (reference sequence). V was trimmed by 5 bases and J by 5 bases, leaving 18 bases between them. This CDR3 has 15 residues. PCR primers comprised 60 Vbeta and 13 Jbeta primers. Produced via immunoSEQ multiplex PCR; TCRdb's table is partial and in-frame only. The sample gives about 200,000 clones, more than 60% of which show up once; 1.7% is in the top ten. The receptor comes from a man in his forties or fifties in good health and CMV-seronegative. Sequencing was performed on PBMCs. V is TRBV19 and J is TRBJ1-1; D perhaps matches TRBD1 (6 bases). In nucleotides, the CDR3 is TGTGCCAGTAGTCCACCTGACAGGAGAGGGACTGAAGCTTTCTTT. Amino acid sequence: CASSPPDRRGTEAFF.